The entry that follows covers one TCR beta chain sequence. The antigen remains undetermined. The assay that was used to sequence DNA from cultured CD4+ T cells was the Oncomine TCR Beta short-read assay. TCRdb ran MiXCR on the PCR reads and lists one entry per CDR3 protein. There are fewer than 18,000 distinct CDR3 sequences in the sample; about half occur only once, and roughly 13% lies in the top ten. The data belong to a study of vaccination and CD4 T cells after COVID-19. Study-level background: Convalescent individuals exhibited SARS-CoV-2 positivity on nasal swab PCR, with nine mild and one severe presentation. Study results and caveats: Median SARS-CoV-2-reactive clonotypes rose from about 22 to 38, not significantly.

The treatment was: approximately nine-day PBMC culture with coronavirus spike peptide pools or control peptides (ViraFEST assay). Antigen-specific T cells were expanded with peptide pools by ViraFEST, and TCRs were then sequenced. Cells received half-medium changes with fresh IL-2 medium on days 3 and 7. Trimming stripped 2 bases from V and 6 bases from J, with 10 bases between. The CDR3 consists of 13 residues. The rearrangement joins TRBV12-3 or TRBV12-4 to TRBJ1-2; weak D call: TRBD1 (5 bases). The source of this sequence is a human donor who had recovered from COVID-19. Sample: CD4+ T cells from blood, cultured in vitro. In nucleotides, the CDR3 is TGTGCCAGCAGTTTAATCCCGGGACATGGCTACACCTTC. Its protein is CASSLIPGHGYTF.